This T cell receptor beta chain is drawn from a study of regulatory T cells in long-lasting Graves disease. Study background: Positivity for TSH receptor antibodies plus over 5 years of antithyroid drugs meant persistent Graves' disease. Study-level points and caveats: Patients with persistent disease shared some 3,000 public clonotypes, outpacing the roughly 970 shared by new patients. Segments TRBV28, TRBJ1-2 and TRBJ2-5 showed preferential usage in persistent disease. Newly diagnosed Graves' patients had higher TCR diversity than persistent ones.

Arm-PCR of CDR3 regions and iRepertoire HTBI primers were the basis on which TCR beta libraries were built. MiXCR was run by TCRdb on the multiplex PCR reads, yielding one entry per CDR3 protein. In the table there are hundreds of thousands of distinct CDR3 sequences, around 20% of which are singletons. The CDR3 covers 16 residues. V lost 6 bases to trimming and J lost 8 bases; unmatched junction nucleotides: 16. The V gene's germline CDR1 is MNHNS and CDR2 SASEGT. Time point specified: persistent/refractory GD, antithyroid drugs over 5 years with positive TRAb. RNA isolated from PBMCs was used to make the TCR library. In its sample, this clonotype was seen many times. Its cognate antigen is unknown.

The material sequenced was peripheral blood mononuclear cells (PBMCs), taken when the disease was refractory, from a patient treated with antithyroid drugs. The origin of this receptor is a female donor with Graves disease. The chain recombines TRBV6-1 with TRBJ2-7; the match to TRBD2 covers 10 bases. CDR3 DNA sequence: TGTGCCAGCAGCACAGGCTCTAGCGGGAGAGGATACAAGCAGTACTTC. It translates to CASSTGSSGRGYKQYF.